This T cell receptor beta chain appears in the sequencing data of a study of metastatic and nonmetastatic thyroid tumors. Prior to thyroid surgery, none of the patients had received any treatment. Per the authors' pipeline: Between-group CDR3 differences, defined by clinicopathological status, yielded a distant-metastasis classifier for papillary thyroid cancer. TCRdb re-called clones from the PCR reads using MiXCR. These V and J calls originate from TCRdb's pipeline instead of the authors' own analysis. The sample includes tens of thousands of clones, about 12% seen only once; the top ten take approximately 24%. This clone was observed a few times. The sample taken for sequencing was blood. This TCR was sampled from a female donor with papillary thyroid cancer or a benign thyroid nodule (not recorded which). Some clones in this sample may be carry-over from other donors' samples.

CDR3 bases: TGTGCCAGCAGTTACAGGGACACCGGGGAGCTGTTTTTT. This sequence encodes CASSYRDTGELFF. The chain joins TRBV6-2 or TRBV6-3 to TRBJ2-2, with D unclear. There are 13 residues in the CDR3. V shed 2 bases and J shed 3 bases, with 4 bases lying between them. Germline V gives CDR1 MNHEY, CDR2 SVGEGT.